The 9 T cell receptor beta chains in this list originate from one sample, sequenced in a study of breast tumors, draining lymph nodes, adjacent tissues. Samples came from axillary lymph nodes draining the breast cancer. TCRdb itself ran the multiplex PCR reads through MiXCR, one entry per CDR3 protein. Here the sample spans 200,000 or so distinct CDR3 sequences, around 33% being singletons. The sample taken for sequencing was axillary lymph node tissue. The receptors were sampled from a female donor with breast cancer. Some clones in this sample may be carry-over from other donors' samples.

This clonotype has just one count. At one of its ends the junction is not consistent with the germline gene, which may arise from a read error. The chain links TRBV20-1 to TRBJ2-7; tentatively, D is TRBD2 (6 bases). Germline values: CDR1 DFQATT, CDR2 SNEGSKA (reference sequence). CDR3 length equals 16 residues. The DNA for the CDR3 is TGCAGTGCTAGAGATCCCCGCCGCAGGGAGGCCTACGAGCGGTACTTC. It encodes CSARDPRRREAYERYF.

Of note for this clonotype: Being one base from a much bigger clone, this may be a read error. V usage is TRBV5-5 and J usage is TRBJ2-1; D not certain. There are 13 residues in the CDR3. In germline, CDR1 is SGHKS, CDR2 YYEKEE (reference sequence). The CDR3 is CASSLPPHNEQSF. Written as DNA, the CDR3 is TGTGCCAGCAGCTTGCCTCCTCACAATGAGCAGTCCTTC.

The chain uses TRBV11-1 and TRBJ2-1; tentative D call: TRBD1 (7 bases). V shed 6 bases and J shed 8 bases, with 14 bases lying between them. CDR3 length: 13 residues. Germline loops: CDR1 SGHAT, CDR2 FQDESV (reference sequence). The DNA of the CDR3 is TGTGCCAGCAGACGTACAGGGGAGGATGAGCAGTTCTTC. Residues: CASRRTGEDEQFF. Combining the CDR3 with reference TRBV11-1 and TRBJ2-1 gives the whole variable domain EAEVAQSPRYKITEKSQAVAFWCDPISGHATLYWYRQILGQGPELLVQFQDESVVDDSQLPKDRFSAERLKGVDSTLKIQPAELGDSAMYLCASRRTGEDEQFFGPGTRLTVL.

On this clonotype: A much bigger clone sits one base away, suggesting this may be a read error. The rearrangement links TRBV19 to TRBJ1-2; no definite D call. In germline, CDR1 is LNHDA, CDR2 SQIVND (reference sequence). V gave up 5 bases and J gave up 13 bases, with 35 bases separating them. The CDR3 totals 18 residues. This CDR3 is CASSPSTTLTGSAHCSTF. The CDR3 DNA reads TGTGCCAGTAGTCCCAGTACCACCTTAACGGGGTCGGCACACTGCTCCACCTTC.

This rearrangement joins TRBV20-1 to TRBJ2-3, with D maybe TRBD1 (5 bases). Trimming shortened V by 0 bases and J by 2 bases, and 21 bases separated the two germline ends. Germline V gene data show CDR1 as DFQATT and CDR2 as SNEGSKA (reference sequence). There are 18 residues in the CDR3. DNA of the CDR3: TGCAGTGCTAGAGATGGGGCCTTAAAGGCGCCCTCCACAGATACGCAGTATTTT. Protein sequence: CSARDGALKAPSTDTQYF.

This clonotype was detected many times. CDR3 sequence: CASRKEGPVYNEQFF. The DNA of the CDR3 is TGTGCCAGTAGAAAAGAGGGTCCGGTTTACAATGAGCAGTTCTTC. The gene calls are TRBV19 and TRBJ2-1; the D gene is possibly TRBD2 (5 bases). Trimming removed 6 bases from V and 4 bases from J, with 16 bases in between. The V gene's germline CDR1 is LNHDA and CDR2 SQIVND (reference sequence). The CDR3 has 15 amino acids.

The chain has TRBV29-1 and TRBJ2-7, with unresolved D. Germline lookup yields CDR1 SQVTM and CDR2 ANQGSEA. The CDR3 has 12 amino acids. Trimming took 7 bases from V and 5 from J, leaving 15 bases between them. CDR3 DNA sequence: TGCAGCGCTGAGCGACGCAGGAACGAGCAGTACTTC. Its translation: CSAERRRNEQYF.

This clonotype was counted ten times or more. This chain joins TRBV5-6 and TRBJ2-1; possible D gene TRBD1, 5 bases. CDR1 is SGHDT, CDR2 YYEEEE, per germline. This CDR3 comprises 16 residues. V lost 0 bases and J lost 6, with 16 bases in between. The CDR3 nucleotides read TGTGCCAGCAGCTTGGCCGGTACAGGTTTCGTCAATGAGCAGTTCTTC. Protein: CASSLAGTGFVNEQFF.

This clonotype was picked up one time. The chain employs TRBV7-2 and TRBJ2-3; 11 bases align to TRBD2. The J call may be in error: the DNA end matches TRBJ2-1 better. Germline V lookup: CDR1 SGHTA, CDR2 FQGNSA. The CDR3 covers 21 residues. The CDR3 DNA follows: TGTGCCAGCAGCGGTAATCGCCCTAGCGGGGGGATCCCCACTAGCACAGATACGCAGTTCTTC. Amino acid sequence: CASSGNRPSGGIPTSTDTQFF.